This T cell receptor beta chain was documented in a study of blood T cell repertoires in COVID-19. Study-wide background: There were acute and convalescent COVID-19 samples, and they came from the United States, Italy and Spain. Sources were T cells, B-cell-depleted T cells, or PBMCs; the material itself was cDNA or gDNA.

The CDR3 totals 11 residues. V lost 6 bases and J 3 bases, leaving 6 bases between the germline ends. Germline V gene data show CDR1 as SGHNT and CDR2 as YYREEE (reference sequence). How the authors handled the data: Amplification of reference gene primers provided the estimated nucleated cell counts. The protocol was immunoSEQ multiplex PCR, while the TCRdb copy is restricted to in-frame clones and leaves out a portion. The V and J calls and clone size come from that table; D and trimming were worked out from the DNA. The table has about 190,000 clones, around 87% seen once. The chain employs TRBV5-4 and TRBJ2-5, with D unresolved. This clonotype originated in a man over 45 with acute or convalescent COVID-19. The sample taken for sequencing was peripheral blood. This chain's CDR3 is CASKAEETQYF. In DNA form, the CDR3 reads TGTGCCAGCAAGGCGGAAGAGACCCAGTACTTC.